The rows below give T cell receptor beta chains drawn from one sample of a study of cytomegalovirus exposure and HLA in healthy donors. Only in-frame clones appear in the TCRdb table, and some are missing; sequencing was by immunoSEQ multiplex PCR. The sample has around 58,000 clones, about 77% seen once. Specimen: PBMCs. These receptor sequences come from a female donor in good health and CMV-seronegative. The CDR3 runs from the conserved cysteine through the conserved F or W. The D gene is left open where the match is weak. The size field is filled for only some rows; it gives once, few, many or a size class.

>.|TRBV11-3|TRBJ2-7|.
TGTGCCAGCAGCTTAGATGAGAGCTACGAGCAGTACTTC
CASSLDESYEQYF
>.|TRBV11-3|TRBJ1-1|.
TGTGCCAGCAGCCTCATGAGAAACACTGAAGCTTTCTTT
CASSLMRNTEAFF
>.|TRBV4-1|TRBJ2-7|.
TGCGCCAGCAGCCAAGATCGGTCGGGGTCTGGCTACGAGCAGTACTTC
CASSQDRSGSGYEQYF
>.|TRBV19|TRBJ2-6|.
TGTGCCAGTACCGAAACAGGGTTTCCCTCTGGGGCCAACGTCCTGACTTTC
CASTETGFPSGANVLTF
>TRBD2|TRBV18|TRBJ2-7|few
TGTGCCAGCTCACCGAACGTGGCGGGGGGGTCCTACGAGCAGTACTTC
CASSPNVAGGSYEQYF
>TRBD2|TRBV9|TRBJ2-4|few
TGTGCCAGCAGCGTAGGGCAGCGGGAGGGTACTAGAGCCAAAAACATTCAGTACTTC
CASSVGQREGTRAKNIQYF
>.|TRBV5-6|TRBJ1-2|.
TGTGCCAGCAGCTTGAAGAGGGTTAACTATGGCTACACCTTC
CASSLKRVNYGYTF
>.|TRBV10-3|TRBJ1-1|.
TGTGCCATCAGGCCCGACAGACGGAACACTGAAGCTTTCTTT
CAIRPDRRNTEAFF
>.|TRBV18|TRBJ2-7|.
TGTGCCAGCTCACCGGGGACTCCCTACGAGCAGTACTTC
CASSPGTPYEQYF
>TRBD2|TRBV19|TRBJ2-1|.
TGTGCCAGTAGTCTCTCGCTAGGCGGGAGCTACAATGAGCAGTTCTTC
CASSLSLGGSYNEQFF
>.|TRBV6-5|TRBJ2-7|.
TGTGCCAGCAGTTACTCGGGCAGAGCCTACGAGCAGTACTTC
CASSYSGRAYEQYF
>.|TRBV7-2|TRBJ1-2|.
TGTGCCAGCAGCCTCCCGGGGGGCAGTAAGAATGGCTACACCTTC
CASSLPGGSKNGYTF
>.|TRBV5-6|TRBJ2-3|.
TGTGCCAGCAGCCGCGGGACTTTTTCTACTGATACGCAGTATTTT
CASSRGTFSTDTQYF
>.|TRBV7-9|TRBJ1-1|.
TGTGCCAGCAGCTTAAGCACCTTAAACACTGAAGCTTTCTTT
CASSLSTLNTEAFF
>TRBD1|TRBV2|TRBJ2-5|.
TGTGCCAGCAGTGAGGACAGGGAGGTTTTTGAGACCCAGTACTTC
CASSEDREVFETQYF
>.|TRBV29-1|TRBJ1-2|few
TGCAGCGCCTTGAGGGCGGGACGGCCATCTGGCTACACCTTC
CSALRAGRPSGYTF
>TRBD1|TRBV9|TRBJ2-7|medium-sized
TGTGCCAGCAACCCGACAGGGGGCGACGAGCAGTACTTC
CASNPTGGDEQYF
>.|TRBV6-6|TRBJ1-4|.
TGTGCCAGCAGTTACACTGACAGGCCCCTGAATGAAAAACTGTTTTTT
CASSYTDRPLNEKLFF
>.|TRBV14|TRBJ1-2|.
TGTGCCAGCAGTCCTCAGGGATTCCATGGCTACACCTTC
CASSPQGFHGYTF
>.|TRBV28|TRBJ2-1|.
TGTGCCAGCAGTTTGACGGGGATCTCCTACAATGAGCAGTTCTTC
CASSLTGISYNEQFF
>TRBD2|TRBV28|TRBJ2-1|.
TGTGCCAGCAGTTCATCCAAACGGACTAGCGGGAGACGTAATGAGCAGTTCTTC
CASSSSKRTSGRRNEQFF
>TRBD1|TRBV19|TRBJ2-3|few
TGTGCCAGTAGTATCAACAGGGGGCAAGATACGCAGTATTTT
CASSINRGQDTQYF
>TRBD1|TRBV5-6|TRBJ1-1|medium-sized
TGTGCCAGCAGCTTGGACTCACAGGGGACGAGGTCTGAAGCTTTCTTT
CASSLDSQGTRSEAFF
>TRBD1|TRBV19|TRBJ1-3|.
TGTGCCAGTAGTACCGACAGGGCATCAGGAAACACCATATATTTT
CASSTDRASGNTIYF
>.|TRBV9|TRBJ2-1|.
TGTGCCAGCAGCGTAGCCCTAGGGAGCTCCTACAATGAGCAGTTCTTC
CASSVALGSSYNEQFF
>TRBD2|TRBV9|TRBJ2-1|.
TGTGCCAGCAGCCCAGAGACTAGCGGGAATCACAATGAGCAGTTCTTC
CASSPETSGNHNEQFF
>TRBD1|TRBV25-1|TRBJ2-4|.
TGTGCCAGCAGTTCCCAGGGGGCCATAGGGAACATTCAGTACTTC
CASSSQGAIGNIQYF
>TRBD2|TRBV7-2|TRBJ2-7|.
TGTGCCAGCAGCCCGAGGGGAGGAGCGGGAGACGAGCAGTACTTC
CASSPRGGAGDEQYF
>TRBD2|TRBV18|TRBJ2-3|.
TGTGCCAGCTCACCCACTAGCGGGGGGGCGACAGATACGCAGTATTTT
CASSPTSGGATDTQYF
>.|TRBV7-2|TRBJ2-2|.
TGTGCCAGCAGCTTAGCTCGGGACACCGGGGAGCTGTTTTTT
CASSLARDTGELFF